This TCR beta chain derives from a study of T cells in Graves' hyperthyroidism and ophthalmopathy. Amplification yielded TCR beta CDR3 regions, with RNA transcripts as the source. A first-round RT-PCR of the TCR CDR3 used the HTBI primer set. MiXCR was run by TCRdb on the multiplex PCR reads, yielding one entry per CDR3 protein. Of some 500,000 distinct CDR3 sequences detected, 14% appear once; the ten largest clones hold around a sixth. There are many counts of this clonotype. This receptor was taken from a woman between 18 and 30 years old with Graves' hyperthyroidism. The specimen sequenced was blood.

The CDR3 region is CASSAGGASAEAFF. DNA for the CDR3: TGTGCCAGCAGCGCGGGGGGGGCGAGCGCTGAAGCTTTCTTT. The chain uses TRBV27 and TRBJ1-1; possible D gene TRBD1, 6 bases. There are 14 residues in the CDR3. Trimming took 6 bases from V and 6 from J, leaving 17 bases between them. Germline V gene lookup returns CDR1 MNHEY and CDR2 SMNVEV (reference sequence).